This TCR beta chain comes out of a study of CD8 T cells in ankylosing spondylitis. Study results and caveats: Reportedly, disease-linked clones are significantly enriched in ankylosing spondylitis patients' matched synovial fluid.

Via MiXCR, TCRdb re-called the 5' RACE reads, giving one row per CDR3 protein. The sample has 300,000 to 350,000 distinct CDR3 sequences; under 14% are singletons. This clonotype appeared a few times. Its antigen is unidentified. The sequence derives from a female donor with ankylosing spondylitis or in good health (not recorded which). The sample taken for sequencing was blood, either unsorted or a sorted T cell fraction (not recorded which).

Here the CDR3 DNA reads TGTGCCAGCAGAGCCAACAGCCCCTACGAGCAGTACTTC. Its protein product is CASRANSPYEQYF. The chain joins TRBV6-1 to TRBJ2-7, with no clear D. Germline CDR1 reads MNHNS; CDR2 reads SASEGT. The CDR3 totals 13 residues. Trimming stripped 6 bases from V and 2 bases from J, with 11 bases between.